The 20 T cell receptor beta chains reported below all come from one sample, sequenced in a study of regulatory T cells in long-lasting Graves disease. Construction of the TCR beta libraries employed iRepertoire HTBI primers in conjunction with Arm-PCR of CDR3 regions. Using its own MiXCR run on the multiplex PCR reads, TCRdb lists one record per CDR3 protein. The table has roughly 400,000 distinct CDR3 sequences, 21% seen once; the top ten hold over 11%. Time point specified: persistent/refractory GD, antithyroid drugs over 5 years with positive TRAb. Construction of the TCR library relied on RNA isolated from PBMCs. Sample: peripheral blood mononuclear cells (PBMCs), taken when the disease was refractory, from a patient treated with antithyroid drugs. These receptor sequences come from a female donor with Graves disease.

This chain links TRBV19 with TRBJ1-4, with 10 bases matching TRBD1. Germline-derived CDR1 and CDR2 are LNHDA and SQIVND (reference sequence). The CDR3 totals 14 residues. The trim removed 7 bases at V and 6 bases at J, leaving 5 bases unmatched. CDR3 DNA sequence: TGTGCCAGTAACCCGGACAGGGGGGATGAAAAACTGTTTTTT. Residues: CASNPDRGDEKLFF.

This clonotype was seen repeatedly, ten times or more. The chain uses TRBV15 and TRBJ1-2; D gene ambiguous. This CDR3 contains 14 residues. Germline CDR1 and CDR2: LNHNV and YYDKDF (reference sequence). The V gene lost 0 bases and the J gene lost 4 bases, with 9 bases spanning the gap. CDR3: CATSRDSAVYGYTF. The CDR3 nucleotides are TGTGCCACCAGCAGAGATAGCGCCGTCTATGGCTACACCTTC. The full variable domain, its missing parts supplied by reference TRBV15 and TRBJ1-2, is DAMVIQNPRYQVTQFGKPVTLSCSQTLNHNVMYWYQQKSSQAPKLLFHYYDKDFNNEADTPDNFQSRRPNTSFCFLDIRSPGLGDTAMYLCATSRDSAVYGYTFGSGTRLTVV.

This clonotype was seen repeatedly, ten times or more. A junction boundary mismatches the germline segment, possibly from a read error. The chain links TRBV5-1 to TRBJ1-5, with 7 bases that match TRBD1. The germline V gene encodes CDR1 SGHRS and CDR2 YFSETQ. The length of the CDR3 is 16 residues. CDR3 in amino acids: CASSLLQGGERQPQHF. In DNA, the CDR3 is TGTGCCAGCAGCTTGTTGCAGGGGGGTGAAAGACAGCCCCAGCATTTT.

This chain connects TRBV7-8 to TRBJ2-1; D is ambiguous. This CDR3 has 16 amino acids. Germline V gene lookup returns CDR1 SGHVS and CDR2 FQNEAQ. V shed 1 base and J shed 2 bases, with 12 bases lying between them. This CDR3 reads CASSLVPASTYNEQFF. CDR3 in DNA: TGTGCCAGCAGCTTAGTTCCAGCGTCTACCTACAATGAGCAGTTCTTC. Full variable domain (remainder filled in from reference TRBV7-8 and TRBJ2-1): GAGVSQSPRYKVAKRGQDVALRCDPISGHVSLFWYQQALGQGPEFLTYFQNEAQLDKSGLPSDRFFAERPEGSVSTLKIQRTQQEDSAVYLCASSLVPASTYNEQFFGPGTRLTVL.

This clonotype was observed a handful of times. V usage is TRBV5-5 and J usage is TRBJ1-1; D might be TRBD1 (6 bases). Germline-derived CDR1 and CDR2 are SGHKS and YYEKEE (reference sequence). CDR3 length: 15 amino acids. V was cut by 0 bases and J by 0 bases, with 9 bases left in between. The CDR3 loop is CASSLAGQLNTEAFF. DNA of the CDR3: TGTGCCAGCAGCTTGGCCGGACAGTTGAACACTGAAGCTTTCTTT.

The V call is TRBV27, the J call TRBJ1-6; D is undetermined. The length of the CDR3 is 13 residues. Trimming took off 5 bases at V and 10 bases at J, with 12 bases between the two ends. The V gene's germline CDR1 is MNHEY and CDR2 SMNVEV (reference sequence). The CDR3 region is CASSTQFESPLHF. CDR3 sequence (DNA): TGTGCCAGCAGTACTCAATTTGAATCACCCCTCCACTTT.

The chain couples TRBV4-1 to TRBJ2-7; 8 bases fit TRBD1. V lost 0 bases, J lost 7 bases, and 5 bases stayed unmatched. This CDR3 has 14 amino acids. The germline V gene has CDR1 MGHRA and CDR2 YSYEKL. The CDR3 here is CASSQDGQGLEQYF. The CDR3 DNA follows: TGCGCCAGCAGCCAAGATGGACAGGGATTAGAGCAGTACTTC.

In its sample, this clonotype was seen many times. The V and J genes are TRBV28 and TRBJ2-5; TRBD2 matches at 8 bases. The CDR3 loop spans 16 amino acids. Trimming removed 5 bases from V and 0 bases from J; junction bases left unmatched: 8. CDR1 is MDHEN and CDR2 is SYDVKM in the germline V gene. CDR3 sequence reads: CASSKLLAEYQETQYF. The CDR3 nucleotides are TGTGCCAGCAGTAAATTACTAGCGGAATACCAAGAGACCCAGTACTTC.

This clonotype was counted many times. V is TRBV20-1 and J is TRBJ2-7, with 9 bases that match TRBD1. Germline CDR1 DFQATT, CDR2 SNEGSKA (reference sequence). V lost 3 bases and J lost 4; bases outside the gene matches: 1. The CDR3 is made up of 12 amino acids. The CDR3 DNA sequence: TGCAGTGCTAGTGACAGGGGGTACGAGCAGTACTTC. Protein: CSASDRGYEQYF.

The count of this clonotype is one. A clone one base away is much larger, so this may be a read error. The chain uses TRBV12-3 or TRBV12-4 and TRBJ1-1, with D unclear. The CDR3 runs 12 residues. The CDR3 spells CAGSFSGIEAFF. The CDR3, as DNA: TGTGCCGGCAGTTTTAGCGGGATTGAAGCTTTCTTT.

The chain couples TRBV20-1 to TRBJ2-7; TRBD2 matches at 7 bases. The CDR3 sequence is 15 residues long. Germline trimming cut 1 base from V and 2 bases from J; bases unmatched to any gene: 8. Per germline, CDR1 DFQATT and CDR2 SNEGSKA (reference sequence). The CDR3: CSARVATGGTYEQYF. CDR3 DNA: TGCAGTGCTAGAGTTGCGACGGGAGGTACCTACGAGCAGTACTTC.

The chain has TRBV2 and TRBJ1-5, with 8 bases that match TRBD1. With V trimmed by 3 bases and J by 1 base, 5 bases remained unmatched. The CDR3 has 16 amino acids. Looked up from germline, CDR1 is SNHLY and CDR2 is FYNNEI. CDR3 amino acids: CASSDSRDRSNQPQHF. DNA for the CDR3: TGTGCCAGCAGTGATTCCCGGGACAGGAGCAATCAGCCCCAGCATTTT. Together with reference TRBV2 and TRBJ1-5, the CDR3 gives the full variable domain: EPEVTQTPSHQVTQMGQEVILRCVPISNHLYFYWYRQILGQKVEFLVSFYNNEISEKSEIFDDQFSVERPDGSNFTLKIRSTKLEDSAMYFCASSDSRDRSNQPQHFGDGTRLSIL.

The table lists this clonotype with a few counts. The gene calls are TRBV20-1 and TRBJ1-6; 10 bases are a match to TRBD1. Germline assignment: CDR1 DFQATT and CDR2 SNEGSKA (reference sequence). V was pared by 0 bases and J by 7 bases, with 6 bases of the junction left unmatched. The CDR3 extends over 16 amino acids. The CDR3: CSARDEGTGVNSPLHF. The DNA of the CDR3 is TGCAGTGCTAGAGATGAGGGGACAGGGGTAAATTCACCCCTCCACTTT.

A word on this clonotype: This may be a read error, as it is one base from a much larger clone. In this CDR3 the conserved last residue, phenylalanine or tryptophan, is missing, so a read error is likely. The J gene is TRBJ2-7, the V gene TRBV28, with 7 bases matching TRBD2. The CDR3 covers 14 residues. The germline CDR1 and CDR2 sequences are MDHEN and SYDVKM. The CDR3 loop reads CAIHRGGSGYEQYI. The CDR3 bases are TGTGCTATACACCGAGGCGGGAGTGGATACGAGCAGTACATC.

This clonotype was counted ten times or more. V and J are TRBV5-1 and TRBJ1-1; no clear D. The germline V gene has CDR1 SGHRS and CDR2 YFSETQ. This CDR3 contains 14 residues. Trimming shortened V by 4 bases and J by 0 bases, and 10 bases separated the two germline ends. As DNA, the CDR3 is TGCGCCAGCAGCAAACAGTCAATGAACACTGAAGCTTTCTTT. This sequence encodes CASSKQSMNTEAFF.

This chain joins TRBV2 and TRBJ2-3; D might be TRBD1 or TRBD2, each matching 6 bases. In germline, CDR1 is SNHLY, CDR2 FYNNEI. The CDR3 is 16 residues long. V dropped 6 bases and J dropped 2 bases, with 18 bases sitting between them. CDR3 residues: CASSGGITGPTDTQYF. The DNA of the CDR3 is TGTGCCAGCAGCGGGGGCATCACGGGTCCCACAGATACGCAGTATTTT. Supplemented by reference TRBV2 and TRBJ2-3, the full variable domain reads EPEVTQTPSHQVTQMGQEVILRCVPISNHLYFYWYRQILGQKVEFLVSFYNNEISEKSEIFDDQFSVERPDGSNFTLKIRSTKLEDSAMYFCASSGGITGPTDTQYFGPGTRLTVL.

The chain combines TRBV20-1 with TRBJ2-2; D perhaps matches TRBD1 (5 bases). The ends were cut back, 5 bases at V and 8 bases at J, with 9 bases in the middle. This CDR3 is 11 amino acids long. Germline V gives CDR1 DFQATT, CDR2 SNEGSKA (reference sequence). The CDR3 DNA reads TGCAGTGCTCCCAGGGTGGGGGAGCTGTTTTTT. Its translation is CSAPRVGELFF.

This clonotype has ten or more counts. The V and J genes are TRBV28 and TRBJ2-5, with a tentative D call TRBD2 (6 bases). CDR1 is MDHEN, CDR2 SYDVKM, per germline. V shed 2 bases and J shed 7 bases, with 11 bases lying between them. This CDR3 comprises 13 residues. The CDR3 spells CASSLAPEGTQYF. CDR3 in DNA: TGTGCCAGCAGTTTAGCTCCGGAGGGGACCCAGTACTTC.

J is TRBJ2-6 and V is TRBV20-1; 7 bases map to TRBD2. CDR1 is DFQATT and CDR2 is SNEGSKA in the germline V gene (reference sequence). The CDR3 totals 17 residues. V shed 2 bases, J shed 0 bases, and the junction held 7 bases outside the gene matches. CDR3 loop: CSARRSGTYSGANVLTF. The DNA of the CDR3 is TGCAGTGCTAGAAGGAGCGGGACCTACTCTGGGGCCAACGTCCTGACTTTC.

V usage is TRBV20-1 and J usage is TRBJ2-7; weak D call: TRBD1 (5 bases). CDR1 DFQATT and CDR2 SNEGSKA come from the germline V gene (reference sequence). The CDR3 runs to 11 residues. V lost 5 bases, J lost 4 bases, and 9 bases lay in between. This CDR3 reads CSASSGYEQYF. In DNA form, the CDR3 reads TGCAGTGCTTCCTCAGGGTACGAGCAGTACTTC.